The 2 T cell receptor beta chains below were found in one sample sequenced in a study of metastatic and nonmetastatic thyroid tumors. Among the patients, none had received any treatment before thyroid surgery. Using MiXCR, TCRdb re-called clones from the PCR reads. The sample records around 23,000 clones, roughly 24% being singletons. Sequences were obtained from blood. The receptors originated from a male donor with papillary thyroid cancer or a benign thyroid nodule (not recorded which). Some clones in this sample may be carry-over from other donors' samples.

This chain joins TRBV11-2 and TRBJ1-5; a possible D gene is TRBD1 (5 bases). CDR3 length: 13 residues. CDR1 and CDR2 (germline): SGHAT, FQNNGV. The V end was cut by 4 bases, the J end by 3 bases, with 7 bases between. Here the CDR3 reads CASSSGLNQPQHF. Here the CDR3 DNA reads TGTGCCAGCAGCTCGGGACTCAATCAGCCCCAGCATTTT.

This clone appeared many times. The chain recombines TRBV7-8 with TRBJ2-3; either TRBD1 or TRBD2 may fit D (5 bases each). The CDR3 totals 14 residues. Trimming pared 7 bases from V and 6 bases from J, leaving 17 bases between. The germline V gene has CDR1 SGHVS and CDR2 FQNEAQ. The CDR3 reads CASIPGRILDTQYF. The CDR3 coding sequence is TGTGCCAGCATCCCGGGACGGATACTCGATACGCAGTATTTT.